This TCR beta chain was identified during a study of blood T cell repertoires in COVID-19. As for the study in general: T cells, B-cell-depleted T cells, or PBMCs supplied cDNA or gDNA.

As processed by the authors: Using reference gene primer amplification, nucleated cell counts were estimated. Assay: immunoSEQ multiplex PCR; the TCRdb copy retains only in-frame clones and omits some. Clone size and the V and J calls come from that table; the DNA yielded D and trimming. The sample consists of roughly 140,000 clones, around 82% of them appearing once. The CDR3 extends over 15 amino acids. Germline V lookup: CDR1 MGHRA, CDR2 YSYEKL. The V and J ends lost 4 bases and 8 bases respectively, with 17 bases between them. This clone has more than one count but fewer than ten. This clonotype was sampled from a human donor in a cohort sampled during active COVID-19. Sequenced: peripheral blood. The chain links TRBV4-1 to TRBJ1-4, with D possibly being TRBD1 (5 bases). The CDR3 bases are TGCGCCAGCAGCCCAAGCCGGGGGAGAGGGGAAAAACTGTTTTTT. Its translation: CASSPSRGRGEKLFF.